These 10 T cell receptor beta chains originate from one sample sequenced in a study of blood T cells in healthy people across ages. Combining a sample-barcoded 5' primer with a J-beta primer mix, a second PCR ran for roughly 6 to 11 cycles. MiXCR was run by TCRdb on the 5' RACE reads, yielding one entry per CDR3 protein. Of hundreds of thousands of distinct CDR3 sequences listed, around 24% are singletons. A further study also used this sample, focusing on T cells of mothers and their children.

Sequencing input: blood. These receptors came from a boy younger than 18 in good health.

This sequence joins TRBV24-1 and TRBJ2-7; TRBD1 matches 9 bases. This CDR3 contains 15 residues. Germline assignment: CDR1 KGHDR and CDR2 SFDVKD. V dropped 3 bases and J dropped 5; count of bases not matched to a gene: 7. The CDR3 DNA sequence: TGTGCCACCAGTGATCCTAGGACAGGGGACCACGAGCAGTACTTC. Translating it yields CATSDPRTGDHEQYF.

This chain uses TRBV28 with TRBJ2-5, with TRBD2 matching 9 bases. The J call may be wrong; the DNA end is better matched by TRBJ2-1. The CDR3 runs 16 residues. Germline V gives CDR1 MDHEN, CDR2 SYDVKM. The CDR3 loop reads CASSSSDGREGYEQFF. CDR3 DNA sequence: TGTGCCAGCAGTTCATCCGATGGGCGGGAGGGATATGAGCAGTTCTTC.

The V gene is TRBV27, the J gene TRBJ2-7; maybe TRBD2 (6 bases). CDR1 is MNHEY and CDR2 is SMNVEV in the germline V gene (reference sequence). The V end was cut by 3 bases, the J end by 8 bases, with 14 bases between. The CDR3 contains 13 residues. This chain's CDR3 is CASSFNPAGQQYF. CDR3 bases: TGTGCCAGCAGTTTCAACCCTGCGGGACAGCAGTACTTC.

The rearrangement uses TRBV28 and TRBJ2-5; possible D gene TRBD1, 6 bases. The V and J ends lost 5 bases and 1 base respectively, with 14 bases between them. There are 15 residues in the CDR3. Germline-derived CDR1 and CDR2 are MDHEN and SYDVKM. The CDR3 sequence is CASSLRTAVQETQYF. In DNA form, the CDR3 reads TGTGCCAGCAGTCTTAGGACAGCGGTCCAAGAGACCCAGTACTTC.

CDR3 amino acids: CASSYNGQTLAYGYTF. The CDR3, as DNA: TGTGCCAGCAGCTACAATGGACAGACCCTGGCCTATGGCTACACCTTC. The rearrangement joins TRBV11-2 to TRBJ1-2; D possibly corresponds to TRBD1 (6 bases). The CDR3 sequence is 16 residues long. V lost 4 bases, J lost 4 bases, and 19 bases lay in between. Germline loops: CDR1 SGHAT, CDR2 FQNNGV.

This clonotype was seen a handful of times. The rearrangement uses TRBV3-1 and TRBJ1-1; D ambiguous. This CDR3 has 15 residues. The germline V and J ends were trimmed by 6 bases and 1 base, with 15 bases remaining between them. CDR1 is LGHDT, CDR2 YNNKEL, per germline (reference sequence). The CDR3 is CASRANGGGNTEAFF. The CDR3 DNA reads TGTGCCAGCAGGGCAAATGGTGGTGGGAACACTGAAGCTTTCTTT.

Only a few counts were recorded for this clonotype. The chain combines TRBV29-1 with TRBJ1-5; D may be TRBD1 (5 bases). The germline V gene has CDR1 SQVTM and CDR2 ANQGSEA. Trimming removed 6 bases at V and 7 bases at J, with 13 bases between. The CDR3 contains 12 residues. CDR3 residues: CSVAYQGQPQHF. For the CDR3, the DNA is TGCAGCGTCGCATATCAGGGACAGCCCCAGCATTTT.

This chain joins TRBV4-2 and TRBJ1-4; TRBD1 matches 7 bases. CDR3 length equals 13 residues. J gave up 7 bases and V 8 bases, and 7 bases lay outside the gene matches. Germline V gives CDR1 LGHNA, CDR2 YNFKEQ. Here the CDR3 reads CASADREGEKLFF. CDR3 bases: TGTGCCAGCGCCGACAGGGAAGGTGAAAAACTGTTTTTT.

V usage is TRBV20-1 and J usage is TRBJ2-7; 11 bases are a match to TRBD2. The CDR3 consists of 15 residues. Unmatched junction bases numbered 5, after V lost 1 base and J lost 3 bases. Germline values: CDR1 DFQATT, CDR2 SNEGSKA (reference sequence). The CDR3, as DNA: TGCAGTGCTAGAGGCTCTAGCGGGGGGTTCTACGAGCAGTACTTC. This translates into CSARGSSGGFYEQYF.

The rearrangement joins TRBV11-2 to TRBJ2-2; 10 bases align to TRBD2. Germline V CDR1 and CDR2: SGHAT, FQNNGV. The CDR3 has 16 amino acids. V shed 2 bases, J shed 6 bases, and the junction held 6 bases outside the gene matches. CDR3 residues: CASSLTSGRASGELFF. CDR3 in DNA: TGTGCCAGCAGCTTAACCAGCGGGAGGGCCTCCGGGGAGCTGTTTTTT.